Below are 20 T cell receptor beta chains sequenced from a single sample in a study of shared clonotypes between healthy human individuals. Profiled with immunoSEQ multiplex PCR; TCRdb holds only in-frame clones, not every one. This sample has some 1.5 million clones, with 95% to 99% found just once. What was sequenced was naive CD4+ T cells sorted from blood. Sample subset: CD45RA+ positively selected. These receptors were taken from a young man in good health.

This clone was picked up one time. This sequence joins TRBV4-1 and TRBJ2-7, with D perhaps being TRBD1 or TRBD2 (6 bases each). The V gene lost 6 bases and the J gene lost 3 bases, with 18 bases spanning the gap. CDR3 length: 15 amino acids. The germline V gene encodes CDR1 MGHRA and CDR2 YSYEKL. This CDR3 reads CASREESGGYYEQYF. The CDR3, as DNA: TGCGCCAGCAGAGAAGAGTCCGGGGGCTACTACGAGCAGTACTTC.

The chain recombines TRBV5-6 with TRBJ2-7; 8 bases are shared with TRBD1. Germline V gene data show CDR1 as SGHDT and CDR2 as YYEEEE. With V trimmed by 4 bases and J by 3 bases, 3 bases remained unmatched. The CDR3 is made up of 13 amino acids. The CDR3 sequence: CASSRGQGYEQYF. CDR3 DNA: TGTGCCAGCAGCCGAGGACAGGGCTACGAGCAGTACTTC.

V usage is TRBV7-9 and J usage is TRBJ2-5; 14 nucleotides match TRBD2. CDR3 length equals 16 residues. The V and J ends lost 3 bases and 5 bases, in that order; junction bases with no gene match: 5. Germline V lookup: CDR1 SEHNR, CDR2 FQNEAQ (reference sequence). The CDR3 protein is CASSLGLAGDVETQYF. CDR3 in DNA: TGTGCCAGCAGCTTGGGACTAGCGGGAGACGTGGAGACCCAGTACTTC.

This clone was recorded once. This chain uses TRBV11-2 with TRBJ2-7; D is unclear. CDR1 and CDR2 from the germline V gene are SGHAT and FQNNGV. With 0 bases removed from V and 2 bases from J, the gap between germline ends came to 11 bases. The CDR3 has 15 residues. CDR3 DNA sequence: TGTGCCAGCAGCTTAGAGTATCGGACCGCCTACGAGCAGTACTTC. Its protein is CASSLEYRTAYEQYF.

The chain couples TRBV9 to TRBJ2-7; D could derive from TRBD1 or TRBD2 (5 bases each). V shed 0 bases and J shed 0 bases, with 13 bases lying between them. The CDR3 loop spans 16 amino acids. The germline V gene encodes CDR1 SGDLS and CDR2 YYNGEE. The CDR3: CASSVGGYGFSYEQYF. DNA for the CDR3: TGTGCCAGCAGCGTAGGGGGGTACGGGTTCTCCTACGAGCAGTACTTC.

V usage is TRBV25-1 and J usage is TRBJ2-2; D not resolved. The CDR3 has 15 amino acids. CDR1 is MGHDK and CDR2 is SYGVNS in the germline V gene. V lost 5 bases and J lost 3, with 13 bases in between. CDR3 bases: TGTGCCAGCAGTCCACTAATCCGAGACACCGGGGAGCTGTTTTTT. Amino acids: CASSPLIRDTGELFF.

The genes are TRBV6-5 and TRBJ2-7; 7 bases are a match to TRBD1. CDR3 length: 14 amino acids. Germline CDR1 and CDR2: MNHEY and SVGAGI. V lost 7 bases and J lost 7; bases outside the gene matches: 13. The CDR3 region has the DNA TGTGCCAGCAAACGGGACAGCCCATCTCGGGAGCAGTACTTC. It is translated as CASKRDSPSREQYF.

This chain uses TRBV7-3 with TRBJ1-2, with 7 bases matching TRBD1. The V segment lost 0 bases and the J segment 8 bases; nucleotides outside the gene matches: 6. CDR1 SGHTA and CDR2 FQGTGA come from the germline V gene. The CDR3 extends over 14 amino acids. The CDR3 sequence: CASSLTSTGLGYTF. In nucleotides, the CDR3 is TGTGCCAGCAGCTTAACTTCGACAGGGTTAGGCTACACCTTC.

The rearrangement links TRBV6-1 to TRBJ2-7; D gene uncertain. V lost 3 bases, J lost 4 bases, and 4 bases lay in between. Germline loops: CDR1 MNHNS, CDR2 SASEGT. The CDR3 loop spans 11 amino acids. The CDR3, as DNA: TGTGCCAGCAGTGACAGGTACGAGCAGTACTTC. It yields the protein CASSDRYEQYF.

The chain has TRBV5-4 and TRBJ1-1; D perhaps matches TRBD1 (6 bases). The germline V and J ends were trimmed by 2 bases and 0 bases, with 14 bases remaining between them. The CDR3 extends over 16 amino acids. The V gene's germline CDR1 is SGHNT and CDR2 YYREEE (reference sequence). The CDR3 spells CASSFPGEGMNTEAFF. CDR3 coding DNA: TGTGCCAGCAGCTTTCCAGGGGAGGGGATGAACACTGAAGCTTTCTTT.

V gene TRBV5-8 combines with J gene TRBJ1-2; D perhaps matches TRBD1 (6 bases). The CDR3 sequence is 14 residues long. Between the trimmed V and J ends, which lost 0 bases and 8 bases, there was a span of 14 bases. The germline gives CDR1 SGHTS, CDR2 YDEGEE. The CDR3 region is CASSLVTGSAGYTF. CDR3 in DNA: TGTGCCAGCAGCTTGGTTACAGGGTCGGCGGGCTACACCTTC.

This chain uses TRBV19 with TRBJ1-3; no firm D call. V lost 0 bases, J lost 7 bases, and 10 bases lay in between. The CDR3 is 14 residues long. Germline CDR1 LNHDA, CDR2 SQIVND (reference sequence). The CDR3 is CASSIDPRANTIYF. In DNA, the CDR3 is TGTGCCAGTAGTATAGATCCGCGGGCCAACACCATATATTTT. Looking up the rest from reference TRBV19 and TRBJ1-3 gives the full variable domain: DGGITQSPKYLFRKEGQNVTLSCEQNLNHDAMYWYRQDPGQGLRLIYYSQIVNDFQKGDIAEGYSVSREKKESFPLTVTSAQKNPTAFYLCASSIDPRANTIYFGEGSWLTVV.

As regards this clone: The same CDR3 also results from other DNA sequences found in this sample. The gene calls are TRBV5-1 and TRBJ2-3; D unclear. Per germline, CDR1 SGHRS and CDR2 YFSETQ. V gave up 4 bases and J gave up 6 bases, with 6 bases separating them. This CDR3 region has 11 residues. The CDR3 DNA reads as TGCGCCAGCAGCGTCACGGATACGCAGTATTTT. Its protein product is CASSVTDTQYF.

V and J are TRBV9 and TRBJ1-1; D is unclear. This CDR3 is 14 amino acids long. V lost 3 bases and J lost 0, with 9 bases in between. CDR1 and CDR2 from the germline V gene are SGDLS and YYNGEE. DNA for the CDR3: TGTGCCAGCAGCGCTGGACCGGTGAACACTGAAGCTTTCTTT. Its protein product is CASSAGPVNTEAFF.

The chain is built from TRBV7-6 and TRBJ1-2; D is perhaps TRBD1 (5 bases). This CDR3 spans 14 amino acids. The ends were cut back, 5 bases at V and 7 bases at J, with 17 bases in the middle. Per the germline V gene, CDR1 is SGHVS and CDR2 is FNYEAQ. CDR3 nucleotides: TGTGCCAGCAGCGTAACCGCAGGGTCCCGTGGCTACACCTTC. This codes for CASSVTAGSRGYTF.

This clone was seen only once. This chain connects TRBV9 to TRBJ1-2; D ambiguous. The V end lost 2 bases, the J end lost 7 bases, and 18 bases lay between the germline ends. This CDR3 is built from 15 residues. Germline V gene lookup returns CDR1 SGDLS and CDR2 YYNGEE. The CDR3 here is CASSVGSIPGGGYTF. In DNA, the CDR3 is TGTGCCAGCAGCGTCGGCAGCATCCCGGGTGGTGGCTACACCTTC.

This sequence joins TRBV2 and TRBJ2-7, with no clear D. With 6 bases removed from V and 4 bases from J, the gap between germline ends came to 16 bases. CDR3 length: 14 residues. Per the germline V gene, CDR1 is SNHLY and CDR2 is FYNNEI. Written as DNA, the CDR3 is TGTGCCAGCAGGCCGGACCGTGTGATTTACGAGCAGTACTTC. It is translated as CASRPDRVIYEQYF.

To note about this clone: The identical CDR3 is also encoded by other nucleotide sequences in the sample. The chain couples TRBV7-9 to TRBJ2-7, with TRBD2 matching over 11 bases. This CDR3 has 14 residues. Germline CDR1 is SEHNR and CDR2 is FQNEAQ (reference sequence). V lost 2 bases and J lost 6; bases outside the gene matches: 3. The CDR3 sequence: CASSLLAGGPEQYF. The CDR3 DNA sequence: TGTGCCAGCAGCTTATTAGCGGGAGGGCCCGAGCAGTACTTC.

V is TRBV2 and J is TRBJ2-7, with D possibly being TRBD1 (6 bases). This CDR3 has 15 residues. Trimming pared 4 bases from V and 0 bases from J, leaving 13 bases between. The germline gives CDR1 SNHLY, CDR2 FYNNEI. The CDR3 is CASSVGQPFSYEQYF. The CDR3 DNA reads TGTGCCAGCAGTGTAGGACAGCCCTTCTCCTACGAGCAGTACTTC.

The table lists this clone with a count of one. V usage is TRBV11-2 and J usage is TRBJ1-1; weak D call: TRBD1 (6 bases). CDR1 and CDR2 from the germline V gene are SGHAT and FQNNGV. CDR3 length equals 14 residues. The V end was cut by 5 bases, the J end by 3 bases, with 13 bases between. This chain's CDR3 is CASSPDSFYTEAFF. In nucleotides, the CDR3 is TGTGCCAGCAGCCCGGACAGTTTTTACACTGAAGCTTTCTTT.